This T cell receptor beta chain was obtained from a study of HIV-infected children after antiretroviral therapy interruption. Study-wide context: Samples from the continuous-treatment group were taken at weeks 0, 48 and 150. General observations from the study: The Gini coefficient of naive CD4+ repertoires rose, returning to baseline by 3 years.

This clonotype was counted many times. What it binds is unknown. Germline V CDR1 and CDR2: SGHTA, FQGNSA. This CDR3 is built from 15 residues. V lost 5 bases, J lost 12 bases, and 20 bases lay in between. The treatment: PENTA 11 planned treatment interruption arm or continuous ART arm. The TCR library was built from RNA with a 3' RACE protocol and unique molecular identifiers. TCRdb called the 3' RACE reads again in MiXCR, with one record for every CDR3 protein. The sample comprises more than 40,000 distinct CDR3 sequences, more than 3.5% of which are singletons, and roughly 0.7% rests with the top ten.

This specimen was CD45RA+ CD4+ T cells from PBMCs, pooled from several time points, taken from a donor given antiretroviral therapy, either interrupted or continuous. Described subset: naive CD4+ CD45RA+ CD45RO- T cells. This chain joins TRBV7-2 and TRBJ1-6, with a tentative D call TRBD1 (6 bases). The TCR sequence derives from a pool of human donors with HIV. The CDR3, as DNA: TGTGCCAGCAGCCTCACCGGGACAAGTACCTTACCCCTCCACTTT. This encodes CASSLTGTSTLPLHF. Together with reference TRBV7-2 and TRBJ1-6, the CDR3 gives the full variable domain: GAGVSQSPSNKVTEKGKDVELRCDPISGHTALYWYRQSLGQGLEFLIYFQGNSAPDKSGLPSDRFSAERTGGSVSTLTIQRTQQEDSAVYLCASSLTGTSTLPLHFGNGTRLTVT.